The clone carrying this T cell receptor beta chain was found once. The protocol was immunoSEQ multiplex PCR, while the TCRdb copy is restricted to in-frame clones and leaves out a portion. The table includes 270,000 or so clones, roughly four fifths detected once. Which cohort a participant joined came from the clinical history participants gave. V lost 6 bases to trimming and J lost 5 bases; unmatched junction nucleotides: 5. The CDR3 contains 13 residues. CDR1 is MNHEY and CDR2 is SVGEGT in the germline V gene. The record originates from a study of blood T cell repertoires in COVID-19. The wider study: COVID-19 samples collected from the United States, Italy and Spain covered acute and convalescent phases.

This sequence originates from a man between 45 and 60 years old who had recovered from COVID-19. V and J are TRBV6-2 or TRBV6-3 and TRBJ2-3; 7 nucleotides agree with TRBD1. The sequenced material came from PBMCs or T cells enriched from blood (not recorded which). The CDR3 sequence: CASSLGQQDTQYF. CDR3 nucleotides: TGTGCCAGCAGCCTGGGACAGCAAGATACGCAGTATTTT.